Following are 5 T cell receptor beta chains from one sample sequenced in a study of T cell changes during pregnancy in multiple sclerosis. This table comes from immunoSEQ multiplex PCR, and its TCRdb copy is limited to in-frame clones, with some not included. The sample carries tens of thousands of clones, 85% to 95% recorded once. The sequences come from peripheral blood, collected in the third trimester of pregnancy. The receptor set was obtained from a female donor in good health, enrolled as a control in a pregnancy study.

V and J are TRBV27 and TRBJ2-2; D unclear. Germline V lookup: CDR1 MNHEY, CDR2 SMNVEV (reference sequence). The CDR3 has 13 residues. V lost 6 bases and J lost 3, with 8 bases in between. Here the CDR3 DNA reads TGTGCCAGCAGACTCCTTTACACCGGGGAGCTGTTTTTT. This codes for CASRLLYTGELFF.

The CDR3 bases are TGTGCCAGCAGTATCCCGACAGGGGGCCTGAACTATGGCTACACCTTC. Protein product: CASSIPTGGLNYGYTF. This chain connects TRBV28 to TRBJ1-2; TRBD1 matches at 10 bases. The CDR3 is 16 residues long. V dropped 5 bases and J dropped 2; count of bases not matched to a gene: 8. The V gene's germline CDR1 is MDHEN and CDR2 SYDVKM.

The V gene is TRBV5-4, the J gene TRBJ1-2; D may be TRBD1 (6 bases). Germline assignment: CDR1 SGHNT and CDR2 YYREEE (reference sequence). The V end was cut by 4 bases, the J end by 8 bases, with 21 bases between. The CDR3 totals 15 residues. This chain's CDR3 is CASSQINTGMRGYTF. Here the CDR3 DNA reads TGTGCCAGCAGCCAGATCAATACAGGGATGAGGGGCTACACCTTC.

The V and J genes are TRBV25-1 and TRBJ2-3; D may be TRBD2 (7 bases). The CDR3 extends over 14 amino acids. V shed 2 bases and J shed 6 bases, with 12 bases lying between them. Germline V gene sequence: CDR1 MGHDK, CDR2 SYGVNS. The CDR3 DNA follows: TGTGCCAGCAGTGAAGGAGGGGGGGAGGATACGCAGTATTTT. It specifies CASSEGGGEDTQYF.

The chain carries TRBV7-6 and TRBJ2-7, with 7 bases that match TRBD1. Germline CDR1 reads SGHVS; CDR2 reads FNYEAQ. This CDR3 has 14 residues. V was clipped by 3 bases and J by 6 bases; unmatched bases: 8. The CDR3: CASSLGRGLSEQYF. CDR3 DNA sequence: TGTGCCAGCAGCTTGGGTAGGGGGCTTTCCGAGCAGTACTTC.